This T cell receptor (beta chain) was captured in a study of blood T cell repertoires in COVID-19. Sequencing used immunoSEQ multiplex PCR; TCRdb keeps in-frame clones, though not all of them. The profile shows a few hundred thousand clones, 75% to 90% of them singletons. This CDR3 is built from 17 residues. Trimming removed 4 bases at V and 3 bases at J, with 18 bases between. Germline CDR1 reads SEHNR; CDR2 reads FQNEAQ (reference sequence). Sequencing was performed on PBMCs or T cells enriched from blood (not recorded which). This rearrangement joins TRBV7-9 to TRBJ2-2, with a weak D call TRBD2 (6 bases). The TCR originated in a man in his thirties or forties who had recovered from COVID-19. The CDR3 nucleotides read TGTGCCAGCAGCTCCCGCGGGGCTATAGCGTACACCGGGGAGCTGTTTTTT. It yields the protein CASSSRGAIAYTGELFF.